The rows below give T cell receptor beta chains drawn from one sample of a study of shared clonotypes between healthy human individuals. Some clones are missing from TCRdb's copy, which holds only in-frame ones; the method was immunoSEQ multiplex PCR. The table records about 2.1 million clones, roughly 95% of them present only once. The sequencing sample was made of naive CD8+ T cells from PBMCs. Receptor source: a man aged 18 to 35 in good health. Some clones in this sample may be carry-over from other donors' samples. Each CDR3 is given without its conserved first and last residue. Clone size appears in some rows only: once, few, many, or a class for an expanded clone.

length | size | J | V | CDR3
11 | NA | TRBJ1-1 | TRBV29-1 | SVGLGGVTEAF
11 | NA | TRBJ2-7 | TRBV4-1 | ASSLAGVNEQY
13 | NA | TRBJ2-1 | TRBV13 | ASSPGGWGYNEQF
11 | NA | TRBJ1-1 | TRBV11-3 | ASSQSSWTEAF
17 | NA | TRBJ2-7 | TRBV27 | ASSLRSSGYARKAYEQY
17 | NA | TRBJ1-1 | TRBV10-3 | AISAPPLVGRLIGTEAF
15 | NA | TRBJ2-1 | TRBV7-6 | ASSLAPGGSSYNEQF
9 | NA | TRBJ2-7 | TRBV4-1 | ASSQGAEQY
14 | NA | TRBJ2-7 | TRBV7-9 | ASSLVGSWDRGKQY
15 | once | TRBJ2-1 | TRBV27 | ASSTRTSGISYNEQF
12 | NA | TRBJ2-6 | TRBV28 | ASRPRAGANVLT
12 | NA | TRBJ2-3 | TRBV5-4 | ANAASGSPDTQY
16 | NA | TRBJ2-3 | TRBV19 | ASSSRVSGRWVADTQY
11 | NA | TRBJ2-1 | TRBV11-2 | ASSPRPSDEQF
10 | NA | TRBJ2-1 | TRBV7-9 | ASSLDVIEQF
13 | NA | TRBJ1-5 | TRBV2 | ASNKDAVLNQPQH